This passage covers 14 T cell receptor beta chains from one sample sequenced in a study of OX40 agonist ivuxolimab in advanced cancers. Only in-frame clones appear in the TCRdb table, and some are missing; sequencing was by immunoSEQ multiplex PCR. The sample holds approximately 76,000 clones; around 85% are singletons and the top ten take under 0.75%. The input for sequencing was CD4+ or CD8+ T cells sorted from blood, taken in a trial of the OX40 agonist ivuxolimab. The origin of the receptors is an adult with an advanced solid tumor such as melanoma, head and neck, liver or kidney cancer.

The chain recombines TRBV30 with TRBJ2-7, with 7 bases aligning to TRBD1. Per germline, CDR1 GTSNPN and CDR2 SVGIG (reference sequence). This CDR3 is built from 13 residues. V gave up 3 bases and J gave up 6 bases; unmatched junction bases: 8. CDR3 residues: CAWRHRGSFEQYF. In nucleotides, the CDR3 is TGTGCCTGGAGGCACAGGGGATCGTTCGAGCAGTACTTC.

The V gene is TRBV7-9, the J gene TRBJ1-5; no clear D. Germline V gene sequence: CDR1 SEHNR, CDR2 FQNEAQ (reference sequence). Trimming took off 5 bases at V and 2 bases at J, with 10 bases between the two ends. CDR3 length equals 14 residues. The CDR3 bases are TGTGCCAGCAGCGCCGCCGGGGGCAATCAGCCCCAGCATTTT. Residues: CASSAAGGNQPQHF.

The chain employs TRBV2 and TRBJ1-1; weak D call: TRBD1 (6 bases). The V end lost 0 bases, the J end lost 5 bases, and 16 bases lay between the germline ends. Germline V gene sequence: CDR1 SNHLY, CDR2 FYNNEI. The CDR3 sequence is 16 residues long. In nucleotides, the CDR3 is TGTGCCAGCAGTGAAGCGCTTGGGGGGCGGTGGACTGAAGCTTTCTTT. This sequence encodes CASSEALGGRWTEAFF.

This chain connects TRBV2 to TRBJ2-3; a possible D gene is TRBD1 (5 bases). V was trimmed by 7 bases and J by 0 bases, leaving 11 bases between them. The length of the CDR3 is 14 residues. CDR1 is SNHLY and CDR2 is FYNNEI in the germline V gene. CDR3 coding DNA: TGTGCCAGCAAAATCGACAGCAGCACAGATACGCAGTATTTT. Amino acids: CASKIDSSTDTQYF.

The rearrangement joins TRBV7-6 to TRBJ2-7; 12 positions match TRBD2. The CDR3 has 14 residues. V shed 2 bases and J 7 bases; nucleotides not matched to a gene: 3. Germline CDR1 is SGHVS and CDR2 is FNYEAQ. The CDR3 protein is CASSLLAGGNEQYF. The CDR3 DNA reads as TGTGCCAGCAGCTTACTAGCGGGGGGGAATGAGCAGTACTTC.

CDR3 in DNA: TGCGCCAGCAGCCAAGTTGCTCGGGGCCCCGGGGAGCTGTTTTTT. This encodes CASSQVARGPGELFF. V is TRBV4-3 and J is TRBJ2-2, with D perhaps matching TRBD1 or TRBD2 (5 bases each). V was clipped by 1 base and J by 6 bases, with 12 bases between them. Germline loops: CDR1 LGHNA, CDR2 YSLEER. The CDR3 covers 15 residues.

This clone appeared a single time. This rearrangement joins TRBV19 to TRBJ2-3; the match to TRBD1 covers 7 bases. Germline CDR1 LNHDA, CDR2 SQIVND (reference sequence). The CDR3 is made up of 13 amino acids. V was pared by 7 bases and J by 1 base, with 2 bases of the junction left unmatched. The CDR3 region is CASKGQGTDTQYF. The CDR3 DNA is TGTGCCAGTAAAGGACAGGGCACAGATACGCAGTATTTT.

This clone has just one count. The chain joins TRBV5-6 to TRBJ2-1, with TRBD2 as a possible D gene (5 bases). In germline, CDR1 is SGHDT, CDR2 YYEEEE. The CDR3 has 16 residues. The V end was cut by 4 bases, the J end by 2 bases, with 16 bases between. The CDR3 nucleotides are TGTGCCAGCAGCCTGGCGGCGGAGAGGGCCTACAATGAGCAGTTCTTC. This gives the protein CASSLAAERAYNEQFF.

The chain employs TRBV7-9 and TRBJ1-2, with TRBD1 identical over 7 bases. The V segment lost 2 bases and the J segment 3 bases; nucleotides outside the gene matches: 6. From germline, CDR1 is SEHNR and CDR2 FQNEAQ (reference sequence). The length of the CDR3 is 15 residues. For the CDR3, the DNA is TGTGCCAGCAGCTTAATATACAGGGGAGACTATGGCTACACCTTC. As protein: CASSLIYRGDYGYTF.

This chain joins TRBV19 and TRBJ1-5; D gene uncertain. V lost 7 bases, J lost 0 bases, and 19 bases lay in between. Germline V gene data show CDR1 as LNHDA and CDR2 as SQIVND (reference sequence). This CDR3 is 17 amino acids long. CDR3 protein: CASKDRAGPYSNQPQHF. CDR3 coding DNA: TGTGCCAGTAAAGATCGGGCAGGACCATATAGCAATCAGCCCCAGCATTTT.

The chain has TRBV30 and TRBJ2-7, with D uncertain. Trimming shortened V by 0 bases and J by 2 bases, and 5 bases separated the two germline ends. This CDR3 has 12 amino acids. The germline gives CDR1 GTSNPN, CDR2 SVGIG (reference sequence). As DNA, the CDR3 is TGTGCCTGGAGTGTACCGACCTACGAGCAGTACTTC. Translated, it gives CAWSVPTYEQYF.

The genes are TRBV6-6 and TRBJ1-1; D might be TRBD1 (6 bases). The CDR3 runs 14 residues. Germline V gives CDR1 MNHNY, CDR2 SVGAGI (reference sequence). Trimming removed 6 bases at V and 1 base at J, with 12 bases between. The CDR3 DNA is TGTGCCAGCAGCCCGGGACACGGGAACACTGAAGCTTTCTTT. Its protein product is CASSPGHGNTEAFF.

The chain joins TRBV6-5 to TRBJ1-1; TRBD1 agrees at 8 bases. V lost 7 bases to trimming and J lost 4 bases; unmatched junction nucleotides: 11. CDR3 size: 15 residues. Germline V lookup: CDR1 MNHEY, CDR2 SVGAGI. The CDR3 sequence is CASTSPQGAFTEAFF. The CDR3 bases are TGTGCCAGCACTAGCCCCCAGGGGGCTTTCACTGAAGCTTTCTTT.

This chain uses TRBV6-4 with TRBJ2-6, with a tentative D call TRBD2 (6 bases). This CDR3 comprises 14 residues. Germline values: CDR1 MRHNA, CDR2 SNTAGT. The V end lost 6 bases, the J end lost 0 bases, and 6 bases lay between the germline ends. The CDR3 DNA reads as TGTGCCAGCAGAGCGGGCTCTGGGGCCAACGTCCTGACTTTC. It is translated as CASRAGSGANVLTF.